This TCR beta chain was profiled in a study of early T cells in non-severe SARS-CoV-2 infection (dated by TCRdb to the early 2020s). Concerning the study at large: Because TCR sequencing relied on bulk RNA taken from unsorted whole blood, pairing of alpha and beta chains was not possible. The paper as a whole reports these results and caveats: VDJdb matching was skewed toward anti-spike CD8 responses and likely underestimated virus-specific expansions by missing private and CD4 specificities.

The library was generated by 5' RACE. Sequencer: NextSeq 500. The TCR library protocol attached unique molecular identifiers to individual cDNA molecules to correct for sequencing error and PCR bias. TCR alpha and beta chains were both sequenced, and the abundances of alpha and beta sequences in each sample were closely correlated with each other. Regarding the original processing steps: Decombinator V4 was used to annotate the V gene, J gene and CDR3 of the TCR sequences. Expanded TCRs were defined as changing significantly between any two time points under a Poisson model with p below 0.0001. TCR abundances were normalised to the total number of TCRs sequenced in each sample and reported as counts per million. MAIT TCRs were defined by TRAV1-2 paired with TRAJ12, TRAJ20 or TRAJ33, and iNKT TCRs by TRAV10 paired with TRAJ18. A search of VDJdb, accessed on 1 November 2021, was run for TCRs annotated to CMV, EBV and SARS-CoV-2, with TCRs annotated for multiple antigens excluded. TCRdb's own reprocessing of the public reads used fastp at Q25 and MiXCR and kept productive beta chains. Rows are combined by CDR3 protein, so each entry shows the most common genes and DNA. The V and J calls were determined by TCRdb, not by the authors. The sample records 100,000 to 150,000 distinct CDR3 sequences, under 15% of which are singletons. The ten largest clonotypes hold 21% of the sample.

Inclusive of the bounding cysteine and phenylalanine, the CDR3 is 13 residues long. Only the CDR3 DNA stays, 39 bases, in frame from base 1. Trimming leaves V shorter by 5 bases and J shorter by 13 bases, with the junction holding 7 bases beyond the gene matches. As encoded in the germline V gene, CDR1 is SGHTA while CDR2 is FQGNSA. With regard to this clonotype: Its antigen is currently not known. No much larger clone exists at a distance of one base, and base qualities are not known.

This was a case-control study nested in a cohort of healthcare workers in London, UK, who had nasopharyngeal swab PCR tests and blood samples taken every week. Healthcare workers were recruited between 23 and 31 March 2020, during the week of the UK lockdown, and were followed weekly for up to about 16 weeks. The receptor's source is an adult who was a healthcare worker with PCR-confirmed SARS-CoV-2 infection or an uninfected control (not recorded which). The chain is assembled from TRBV7-2 and TRBJ2-7, with 14 bases in between that match TRBD2. Input material: whole blood. The CDR3 reads as follows: CASSPAGLAGAYF. The DNA sequence is TGTGCCAGCAGCCCAGCGGGACTAGCGGGGGCTTACTTC.